This TCR beta chain was recorded in a study of blood T cell repertoires in COVID-19. The junction had 8 bases not matched to a gene; V was cut back by 0 bases and J by 0 bases. The CDR3 consists of 17 residues. Germline loops: CDR1 LNHNV, CDR2 YYDKDF (reference sequence). Membership in each cohort depended on participant-reported clinical history. Authors' analysis steps: Amplification from reference gene primers served as the basis for estimated nucleated cell counts. TCRdb keeps only in-frame clones here, not all; method: immunoSEQ multiplex PCR. Clone size and V and J calls were adopted from that table, with D and trimming inferred from the DNA. The table lists about 210,000 clones, roughly four fifths of them singletons, with about 9.3% in the top ten.

The sequence derives from a middle-aged man who had recovered from COVID-19. The sample taken for sequencing was PBMCs or T cells enriched from blood (not recorded which). V usage is TRBV15 and J usage is TRBJ2-7; TRBD1 agrees at 7 bases. In DNA, the CDR3 is TGTGCCACCAGCAGAGAGGGGACAGAGTTTAGCTCCTACGAGCAGTACTTC. This codes for CATSREGTEFSSYEQYF.